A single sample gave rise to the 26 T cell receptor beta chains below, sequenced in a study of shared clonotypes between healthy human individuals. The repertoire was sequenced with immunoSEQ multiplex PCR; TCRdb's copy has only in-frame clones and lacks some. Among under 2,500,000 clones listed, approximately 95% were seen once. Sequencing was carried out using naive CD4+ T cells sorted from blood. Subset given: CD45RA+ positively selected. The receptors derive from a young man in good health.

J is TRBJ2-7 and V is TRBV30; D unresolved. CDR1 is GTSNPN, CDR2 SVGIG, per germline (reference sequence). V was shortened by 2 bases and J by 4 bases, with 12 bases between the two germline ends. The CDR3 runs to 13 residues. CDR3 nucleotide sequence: TGTGCCTGGAGTAGCAAGAGTAATTACGAGCAGTACTTC. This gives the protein CAWSSKSNYEQYF.

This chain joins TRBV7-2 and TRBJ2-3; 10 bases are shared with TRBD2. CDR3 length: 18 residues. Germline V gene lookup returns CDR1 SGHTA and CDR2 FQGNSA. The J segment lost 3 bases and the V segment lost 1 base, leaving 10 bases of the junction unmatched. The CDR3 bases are TGTGCCAGCAGCTTAGTGCACCCTAGCGGGAGTAGGACAGATACGCAGTATTTT. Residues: CASSLVHPSGSRTDTQYF.

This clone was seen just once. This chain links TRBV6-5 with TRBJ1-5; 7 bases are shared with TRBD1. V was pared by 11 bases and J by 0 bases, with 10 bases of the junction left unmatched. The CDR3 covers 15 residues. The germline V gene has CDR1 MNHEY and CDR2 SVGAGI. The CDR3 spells CAHGTVASSNQPQHF. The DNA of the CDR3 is TGTGCCCACGGGACAGTAGCTAGTAGCAATCAGCCCCAGCATTTT.

The DNA for the CDR3 is TGCAGCGCCGACGACAGGAGGAACACTGAAGCTTTCTTT. This gives the protein CSADDRRNTEAFF. J is TRBJ1-1 and V is TRBV29-1; TRBD1 is a possible D gene (6 bases). V was cut by 7 bases and J by 1 base, with 13 bases left in between. Germline CDR1 and CDR2: SQVTM and ANQGSEA. The CDR3 has 13 amino acids.

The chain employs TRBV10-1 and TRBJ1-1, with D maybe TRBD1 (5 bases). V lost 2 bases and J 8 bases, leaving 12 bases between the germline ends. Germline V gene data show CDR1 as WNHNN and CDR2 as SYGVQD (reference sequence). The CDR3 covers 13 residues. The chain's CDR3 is CASSETGTGEAFF. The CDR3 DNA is TGCGCCAGCAGTGAGACTGGGACGGGCGAAGCTTTCTTT.

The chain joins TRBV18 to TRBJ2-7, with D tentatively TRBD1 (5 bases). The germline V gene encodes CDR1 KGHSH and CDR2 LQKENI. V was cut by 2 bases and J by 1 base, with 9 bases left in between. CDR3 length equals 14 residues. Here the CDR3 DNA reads TGTGCCAGCTCACCAAACCAGGGATCCTACGAGCAGTACTTC. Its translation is CASSPNQGSYEQYF. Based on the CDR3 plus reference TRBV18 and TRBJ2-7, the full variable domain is NAGVMQNPRHLVRRRGQEARLRCSPMKGHSHVYWYRQLPEEGLKFMVYLQKENIIDESGMPKERFSAEFPKEGPSILRIQQVVRGDSAAYFCASSPNQGSYEQYFGPGTRLTVT.

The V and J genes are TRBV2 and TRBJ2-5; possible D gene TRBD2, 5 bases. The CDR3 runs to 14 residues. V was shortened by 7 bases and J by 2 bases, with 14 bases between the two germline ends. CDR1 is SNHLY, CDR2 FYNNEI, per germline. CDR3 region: CASTRDTLQETQYF. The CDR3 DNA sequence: TGTGCCAGCACCCGGGATACCTTACAAGAGACCCAGTACTTC.

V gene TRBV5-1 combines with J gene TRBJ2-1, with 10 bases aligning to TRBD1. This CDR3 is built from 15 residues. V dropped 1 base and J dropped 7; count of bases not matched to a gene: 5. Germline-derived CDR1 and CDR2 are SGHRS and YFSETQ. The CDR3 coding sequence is TGCGCCAGCAGCTTGCTGACAGGGGGCTCTAATGAGCAGTTCTTC. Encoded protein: CASSLLTGGSNEQFF.

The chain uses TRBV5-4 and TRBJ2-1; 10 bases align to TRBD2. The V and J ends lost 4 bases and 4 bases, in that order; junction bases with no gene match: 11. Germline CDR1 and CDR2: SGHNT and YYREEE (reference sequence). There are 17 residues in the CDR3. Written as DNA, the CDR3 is TGTGCCAGCAGCCCCAGCGGGGGGGCGAGCCGATACAATGAGCAGTTCTTC. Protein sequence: CASSPSGGASRYNEQFF.

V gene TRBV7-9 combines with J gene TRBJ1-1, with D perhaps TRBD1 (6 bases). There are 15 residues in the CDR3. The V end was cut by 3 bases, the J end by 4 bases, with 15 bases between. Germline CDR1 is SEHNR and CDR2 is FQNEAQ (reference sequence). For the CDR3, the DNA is TGTGCCAGCAGCTTTAGTGCAACAGGGCTCACTGAAGCTTTCTTT. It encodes CASSFSATGLTEAFF.

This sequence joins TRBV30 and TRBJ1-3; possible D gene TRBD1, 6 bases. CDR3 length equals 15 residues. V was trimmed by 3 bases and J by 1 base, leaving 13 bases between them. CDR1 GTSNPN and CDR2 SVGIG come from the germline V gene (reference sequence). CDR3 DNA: TGTGCCTGGAGGCAGACAGGAACTTCTGGAAACACCATATATTTT. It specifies CAWRQTGTSGNTIYF.

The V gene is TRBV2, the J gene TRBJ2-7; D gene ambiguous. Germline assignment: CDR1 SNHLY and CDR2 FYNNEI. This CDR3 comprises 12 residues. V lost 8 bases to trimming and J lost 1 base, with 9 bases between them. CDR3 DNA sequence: TGTGCCAGCCGCGTCGGATCCTACGAGCAGTACTTC. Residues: CASRVGSYEQYF.

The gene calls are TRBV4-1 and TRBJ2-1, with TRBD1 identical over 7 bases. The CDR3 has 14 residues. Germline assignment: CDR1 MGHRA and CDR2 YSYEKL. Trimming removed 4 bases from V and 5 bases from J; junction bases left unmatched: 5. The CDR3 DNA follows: TGCGCCAGCAGCCCGGGACAGATTAACAATGAGCAGTTCTTC. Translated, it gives CASSPGQINNEQFF.

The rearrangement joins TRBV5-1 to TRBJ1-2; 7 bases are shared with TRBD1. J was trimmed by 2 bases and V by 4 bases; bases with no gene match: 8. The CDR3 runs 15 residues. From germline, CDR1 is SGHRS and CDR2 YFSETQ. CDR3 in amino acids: CASSPGGEENYGYTF. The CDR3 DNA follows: TGCGCCAGCAGCCCAGGGGGGGAGGAGAACTATGGCTACACCTTC.

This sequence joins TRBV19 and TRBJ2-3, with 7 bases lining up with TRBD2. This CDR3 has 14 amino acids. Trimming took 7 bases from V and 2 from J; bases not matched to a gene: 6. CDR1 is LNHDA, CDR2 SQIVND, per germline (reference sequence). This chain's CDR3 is CASNPGGNTDTQYF. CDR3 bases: TGTGCCAGTAACCCGGGAGGAAACACAGATACGCAGTATTTT. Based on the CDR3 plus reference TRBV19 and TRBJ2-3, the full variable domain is DGGITQSPKYLFRKEGQNVTLSCEQNLNHDAMYWYRQDPGQGLRLIYYSQIVNDFQKGDIAEGYSVSREKKESFPLTVTSAQKNPTAFYLCASNPGGNTDTQYFGPGTRLTVL.

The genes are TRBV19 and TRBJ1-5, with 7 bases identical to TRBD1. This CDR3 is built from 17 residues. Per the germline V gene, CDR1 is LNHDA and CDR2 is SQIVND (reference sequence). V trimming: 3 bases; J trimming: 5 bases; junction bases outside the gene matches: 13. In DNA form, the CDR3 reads TGTGCCAGTAGTATGGCAGGGCAGGGGGTGAGGCATCAGCCCCAGCATTTT. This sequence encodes CASSMAGQGVRHQPQHF.

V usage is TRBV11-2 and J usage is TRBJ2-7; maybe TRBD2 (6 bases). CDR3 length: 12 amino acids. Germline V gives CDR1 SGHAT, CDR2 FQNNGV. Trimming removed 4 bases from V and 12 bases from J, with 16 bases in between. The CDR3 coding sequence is TGTGCCAGCAGCTCGGACTACCTACGAAGGTACTTC. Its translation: CASSSDYLRRYF.

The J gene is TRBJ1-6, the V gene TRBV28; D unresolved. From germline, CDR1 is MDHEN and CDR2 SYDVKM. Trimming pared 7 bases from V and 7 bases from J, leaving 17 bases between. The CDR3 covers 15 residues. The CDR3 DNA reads TGTGCCAGCACCACAGTACAGATTTTGAATTCACCCCTCCACTTT. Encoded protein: CASTTVQILNSPLHF.

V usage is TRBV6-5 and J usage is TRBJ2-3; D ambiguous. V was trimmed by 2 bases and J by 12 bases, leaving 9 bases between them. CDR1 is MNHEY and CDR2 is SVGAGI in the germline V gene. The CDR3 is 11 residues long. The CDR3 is CASSYPPLQYF. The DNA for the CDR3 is TGTGCCAGCAGTTACCCTCCGCTACAGTATTTT.

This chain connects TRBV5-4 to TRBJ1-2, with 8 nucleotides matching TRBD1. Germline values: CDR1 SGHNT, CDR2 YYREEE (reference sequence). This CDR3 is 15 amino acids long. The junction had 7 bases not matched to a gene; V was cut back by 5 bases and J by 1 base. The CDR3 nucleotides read TGTGCCAGCAGGGGGACAGGCAAAAGTAACTATGGCTACACCTTC. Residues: CASRGTGKSNYGYTF.

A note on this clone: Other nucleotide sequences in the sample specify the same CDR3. The CDR3 coding sequence is TGTGCCAGCAGGGCAGGCGGGTTGTACGAGCAGTACTTC. Translating gives CASRAGGLYEQYF. The V and J genes are TRBV2 and TRBJ2-7; a weak D match, TRBD2 (5 bases). There are 13 residues in the CDR3. Trimming cost V 6 bases and J 4 bases, with 13 bases left between them. CDR1 is SNHLY, CDR2 FYNNEI, per germline. The whole variable domain, remainder taken from reference TRBV2 and TRBJ2-7, is EPEVTQTPSHQVTQMGQEVILRCVPISNHLYFYWYRQILGQKVEFLVSFYNNEISEKSEIFDDQFSVERPDGSNFTLKIRSTKLEDSAMYFCASRAGGLYEQYFGPGTRLTVT.

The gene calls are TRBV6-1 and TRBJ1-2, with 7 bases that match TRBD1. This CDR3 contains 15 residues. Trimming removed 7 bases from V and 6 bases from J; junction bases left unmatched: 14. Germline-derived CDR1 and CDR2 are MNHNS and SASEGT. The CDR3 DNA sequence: TGTGCCAGCATTCTTACAGGGGTAAACTTGGATGGCTACACCTTC. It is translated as CASILTGVNLDGYTF.

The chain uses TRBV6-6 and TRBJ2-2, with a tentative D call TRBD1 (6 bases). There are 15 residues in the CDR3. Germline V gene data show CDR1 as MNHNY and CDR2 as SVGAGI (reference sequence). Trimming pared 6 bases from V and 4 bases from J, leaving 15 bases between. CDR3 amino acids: CASSPGQVSTGELFF. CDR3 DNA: TGTGCCAGCAGCCCGGGACAAGTTAGCACCGGGGAGCTGTTTTTT.

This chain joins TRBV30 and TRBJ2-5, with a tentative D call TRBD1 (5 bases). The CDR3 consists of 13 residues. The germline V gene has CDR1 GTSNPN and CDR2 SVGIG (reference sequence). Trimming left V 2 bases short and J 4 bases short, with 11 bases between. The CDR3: CAWSTRVRETQYF. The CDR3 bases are TGTGCCTGGAGTACCAGGGTACGAGAGACCCAGTACTTC.

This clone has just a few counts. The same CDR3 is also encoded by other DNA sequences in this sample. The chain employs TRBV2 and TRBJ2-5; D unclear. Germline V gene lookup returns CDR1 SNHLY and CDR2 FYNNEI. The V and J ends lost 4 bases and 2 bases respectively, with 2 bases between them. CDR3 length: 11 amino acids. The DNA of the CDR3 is TGTGCCAGCAGTGGGCAAGAGACCCAGTACTTC. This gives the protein CASSGQETQYF.

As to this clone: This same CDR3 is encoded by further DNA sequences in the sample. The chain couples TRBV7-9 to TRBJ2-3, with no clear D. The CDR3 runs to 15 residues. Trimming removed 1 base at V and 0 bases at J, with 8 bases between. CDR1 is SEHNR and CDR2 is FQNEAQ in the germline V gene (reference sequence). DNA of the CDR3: TGTGCCAGCAGCTTAGTAGGCAGTAGCACAGATACGCAGTATTTT. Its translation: CASSLVGSSTDTQYF.